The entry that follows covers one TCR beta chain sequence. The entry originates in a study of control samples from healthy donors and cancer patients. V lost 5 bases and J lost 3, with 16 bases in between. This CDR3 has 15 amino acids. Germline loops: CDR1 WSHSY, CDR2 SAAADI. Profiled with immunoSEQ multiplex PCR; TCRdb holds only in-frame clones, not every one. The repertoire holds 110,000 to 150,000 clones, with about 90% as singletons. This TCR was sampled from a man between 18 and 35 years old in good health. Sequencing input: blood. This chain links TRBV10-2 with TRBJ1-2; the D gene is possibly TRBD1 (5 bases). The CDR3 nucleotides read TGCGCCAGCAGTAGAGGGGCCGAAGCGGACTATGGCTACACCTTC. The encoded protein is CASSRGAEADYGYTF.